The 9 T cell receptor beta chains below all came from one sample that was sequenced in a study of OX40 agonist ivuxolimab in advanced cancers. Clones were read by immunoSEQ multiplex PCR, and TCRdb kept only the in-frame ones, dropping some. The data contain about 90,000 clones, approximately 85% of them singletons. The specimen comprised CD4+ or CD8+ T cells sorted from blood, sampled in a trial of the OX40 agonist ivuxolimab. The receptors were sampled from an adult with an advanced solid tumor such as melanoma, head and neck, liver or kidney cancer.

This clone was counted a few times. This chain connects TRBV29-1 to TRBJ1-2; D unresolved. Germline V gene lookup returns CDR1 SQVTM and CDR2 ANQGSEA. Trimming removed 1 base from V and 0 bases from J, with 12 bases in between. The CDR3 consists of 15 residues. The CDR3 bases are TGCAGCGTTGAAGGCACGGGCGGTTCTAACTATGGCTACACCTTC. This codes for CSVEGTGGSNYGYTF.

The chain joins TRBV19 to TRBJ2-7; TRBD1 agrees at 9 bases. V gave up 4 bases and J gave up 11 bases; unmatched junction bases: 9. Germline V lookup: CDR1 LNHDA, CDR2 SQIVND (reference sequence). The CDR3 is 13 residues long. In nucleotides, the CDR3 is TGTGCCAGTAGTACGACAGGGGGTCGATCTAAGTACTTC. This encodes CASSTTGGRSKYF.

The chain employs TRBV6-6 and TRBJ1-6, with D perhaps matching TRBD1 (5 bases). This CDR3 has 16 residues. Trimming shortened V by 6 bases and J by 13 bases, and 25 bases separated the two germline ends. Germline-derived CDR1 and CDR2 are MNHNY and SVGAGI (reference sequence). CDR3 loop: CASRDLPHAGKLPLHF. The CDR3 DNA sequence: TGTGCCAGCAGGGACCTTCCCCACGCAGGGAAGCTGCCCCTCCACTTT.

The chain is built from TRBV28 and TRBJ2-7; D perhaps matches TRBD1 (6 bases). CDR3 length: 15 residues. Germline CDR1 and CDR2: MDHEN and SYDVKM. With 2 bases removed from V and 8 bases from J, the gap between germline ends came to 19 bases. The CDR3 reads CASSLGTFEQGKQYV. The CDR3 region has the DNA TGTGCCAGCAGTTTAGGAACTTTCGAACAGGGTAAGCAGTACGTC.

This chain uses TRBV7-2 with TRBJ1-2, with D possibly being TRBD1 (5 bases). Germline values: CDR1 SGHTA, CDR2 FQGNSA. CDR3 length equals 15 residues. Deletions cut 5 bases from V and 9 bases from J, with 22 bases between. The CDR3 reads CASSRTGVGEFSYTF. CDR3 sequence (DNA): TGTGCCAGCAGCCGCACAGGTGTTGGGGAGTTTAGCTACACCTTC.

The J gene is TRBJ2-3, the V gene TRBV27, with TRBD2 matching 10 bases. CDR1 and CDR2 (germline): MNHEY, SMNVEV (reference sequence). This CDR3 region has 15 residues. The V and J ends lost 6 bases and 1 base, in that order; junction bases with no gene match: 4. CDR3 sequence: CASSPGLAGTDTQYF. The CDR3, as DNA: TGTGCCAGCAGCCCCGGACTAGCGGGCACAGATACGCAGTATTTT.

The gene calls are TRBV27 and TRBJ1-5; D is possibly TRBD1 (5 bases). This CDR3 comprises 15 residues. The V end was cut by 2 bases, the J end by 4 bases, with 12 bases between. The germline V gene encodes CDR1 MNHEY and CDR2 SMNVEV (reference sequence). The CDR3 DNA follows: TGTGCCAGCAGTTTAATGGGGGTGGGGAATCAGCCCCAGCATTTT. It encodes CASSLMGVGNQPQHF.

The V and J genes are TRBV5-1 and TRBJ2-6, with 9 bases matching TRBD1. There are 15 residues in the CDR3. CDR1 is SGHRS and CDR2 is YFSETQ in the germline V gene. V gave up 7 bases and J gave up 4 bases; unmatched junction bases: 6. CDR3 coding DNA: TGCGCCAGCCTCAGGACAGGGGTCGGGGCCAACGTCCTGACTTTC. It specifies CASLRTGVGANVLTF. Filled out from reference TRBV5-1 and TRBJ2-6, the complete variable domain reads KAGVTQTPRYLIKTRGQQVTLSCSPISGHRSVSWYQQTPGQGLQFLFEYFSETQRNKGNFPGRFSGRQFSNSRSEMNVSTLELGDSALYLCASLRTGVGANVLTFGAGSRLTVL.

As regards this clone: An end of the junction does not agree with germline; a read error may underlie this. This sequence joins TRBV5-1 and TRBJ1-2, with D possibly matching TRBD1 (6 bases). The CDR3 totals 14 residues. CDR1 is SGHRS, CDR2 YFSETQ, per germline. CDR3 loop: CTSSLGDRNYGYTF. The CDR3 DNA follows: TGCACCAGCAGCTTGGGTGACAGGAACTATGGCTACACCTTC.